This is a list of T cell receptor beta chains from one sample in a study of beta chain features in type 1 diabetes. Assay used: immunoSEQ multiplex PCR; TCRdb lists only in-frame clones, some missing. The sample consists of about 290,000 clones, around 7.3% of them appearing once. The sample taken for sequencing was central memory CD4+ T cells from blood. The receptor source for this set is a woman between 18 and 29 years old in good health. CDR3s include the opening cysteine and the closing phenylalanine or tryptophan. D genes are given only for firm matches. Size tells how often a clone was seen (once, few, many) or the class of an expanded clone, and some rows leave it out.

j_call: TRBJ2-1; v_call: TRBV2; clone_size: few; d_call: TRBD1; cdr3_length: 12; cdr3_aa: CASSGQGNEQFF; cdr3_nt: TGTGCCAGCAGCGGACAGGGCAATGAGCAGTTCTTC
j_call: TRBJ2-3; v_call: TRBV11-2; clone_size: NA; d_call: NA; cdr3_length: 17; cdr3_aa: CASSPRSASASTDTQYF; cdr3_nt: TGTGCCAGCAGCCCCCGTTCGGCTAGCGCTAGCACAGATACGCAGTATTTT
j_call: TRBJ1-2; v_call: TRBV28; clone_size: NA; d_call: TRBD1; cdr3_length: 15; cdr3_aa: CASSRPGQGYYGYTF; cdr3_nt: TGTGCCAGCAGCCGCCCGGGACAGGGGTACTATGGCTACACCTTC
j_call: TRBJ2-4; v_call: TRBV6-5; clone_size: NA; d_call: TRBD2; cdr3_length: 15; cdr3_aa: CASSYSGGSSNIQYF; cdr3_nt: TGTGCCAGCAGTTACTCCGGCGGGAGTTCTAACATTCAGTACTTC
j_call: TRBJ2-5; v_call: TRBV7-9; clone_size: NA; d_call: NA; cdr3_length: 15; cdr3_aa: CASSSRQVSRETQYF; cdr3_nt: TGTGCCAGCAGCTCGAGACAGGTCTCCCGAGAGACCCAGTACTTC
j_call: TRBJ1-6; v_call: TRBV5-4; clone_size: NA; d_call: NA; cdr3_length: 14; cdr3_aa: CASSSGNEGSPLHF; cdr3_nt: TGTGCCAGCAGCTCCGGGAATGAGGGATCACCCCTCCACTTT
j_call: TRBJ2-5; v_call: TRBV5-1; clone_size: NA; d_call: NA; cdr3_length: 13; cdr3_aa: CASSLGGKETQYF; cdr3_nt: TGCGCCAGCAGCTTGGGAGGGAAAGAGACCCAGTACTTC
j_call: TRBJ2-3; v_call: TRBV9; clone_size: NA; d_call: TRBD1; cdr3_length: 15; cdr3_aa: CASSPGTGITDTQYF; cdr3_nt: TGTGCCAGCAGCCCCGGGACAGGGATCACAGATACGCAGTATTTT
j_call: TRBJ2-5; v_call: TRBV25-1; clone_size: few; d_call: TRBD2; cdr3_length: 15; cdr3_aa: CASSTTGLAEETQYF; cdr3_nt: TGTGCCAGCAGTACCACGGGACTAGCAGAAGAGACCCAGTACTTC
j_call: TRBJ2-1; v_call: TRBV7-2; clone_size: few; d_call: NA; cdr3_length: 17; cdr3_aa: CASSLDWSAGSYNEQFF; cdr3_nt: TGTGCCAGCAGCTTAGATTGGTCGGCAGGCTCCTACAATGAGCAGTTCTTC